This TCR beta chain was sequenced during a study of cytomegalovirus exposure and HLA in healthy donors. PCR amplification relied on 60 Vbeta primers (plus 13 Jbeta primers). Assay: immunoSEQ multiplex PCR; the TCRdb copy retains only in-frame clones and omits some. The sample lists about 170,000 clones, around two thirds occurring once. Broader study findings: An analysis was carried out at a later point. It showed that HLA-associated TCR beta chains were more clonally expanded than equally common non-associated chains. When analyzed later, a missense DCLRE1C variant was found to be linked to TCR beta V- and J-gene trimming. Follow-up analysis seemed to connect common viral pathogens with several of the most significant clusters identified.

Details on this clone: Its antigen is not identified.

V was clipped by 2 bases and J by 5 bases, with 16 bases between them. The CDR3 spans 15 residues. Germline V gives CDR1 SGHNT, CDR2 YYREEE (reference sequence). The source is a man aged 35-49 years in good health and CMV-seronegative. The sequenced sample consisted of PBMCs. The chain links TRBV5-4 to TRBJ2-5; D possibly corresponds to TRBD2 (6 bases). The CDR3 region has the DNA TGTGCCAGCAGCTTTGAACTACGCCGGGAGGAGACCCAGTACTTC. Translated: CASSFELRREETQYF.